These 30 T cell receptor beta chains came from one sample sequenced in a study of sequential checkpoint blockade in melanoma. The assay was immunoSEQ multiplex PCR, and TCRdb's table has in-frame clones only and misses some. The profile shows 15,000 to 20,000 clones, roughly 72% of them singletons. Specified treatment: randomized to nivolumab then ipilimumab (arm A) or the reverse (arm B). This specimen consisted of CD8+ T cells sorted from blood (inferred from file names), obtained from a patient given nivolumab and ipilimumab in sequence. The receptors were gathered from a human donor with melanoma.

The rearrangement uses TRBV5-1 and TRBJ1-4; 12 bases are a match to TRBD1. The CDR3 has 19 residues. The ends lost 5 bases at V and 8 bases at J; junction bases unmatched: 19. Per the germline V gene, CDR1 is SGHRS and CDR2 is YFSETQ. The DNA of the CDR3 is TGCGCCAGCAGTATCACTAACCTCCCCGGGACAGGGGGCTTCGAAAAACTGTTTTTT. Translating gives CASSITNLPGTGGFEKLFF.

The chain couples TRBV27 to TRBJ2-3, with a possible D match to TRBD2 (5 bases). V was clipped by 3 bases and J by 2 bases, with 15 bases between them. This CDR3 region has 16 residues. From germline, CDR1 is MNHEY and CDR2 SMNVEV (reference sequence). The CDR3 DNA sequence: TGTGCCAGCAGTTTTTTGGCGGGTGGGGACACAGATACGCAGTATTTT. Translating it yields CASSFLAGGDTDTQYF.

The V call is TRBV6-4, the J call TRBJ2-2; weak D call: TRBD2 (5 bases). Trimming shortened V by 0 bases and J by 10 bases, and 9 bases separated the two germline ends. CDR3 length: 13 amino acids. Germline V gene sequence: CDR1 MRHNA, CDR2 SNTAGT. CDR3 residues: CASSDSREMELFF. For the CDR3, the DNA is TGTGCCAGCAGTGACTCGAGGGAAATGGAGCTGTTTTTT.

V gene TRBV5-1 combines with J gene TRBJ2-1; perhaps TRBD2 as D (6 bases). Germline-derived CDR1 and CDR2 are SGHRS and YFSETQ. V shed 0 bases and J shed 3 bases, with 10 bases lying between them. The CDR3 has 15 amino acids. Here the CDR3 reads CASSLGLAFYNEQFF. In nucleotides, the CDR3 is TGCGCCAGCAGCTTGGGCCTAGCGTTCTACAATGAGCAGTTCTTC.

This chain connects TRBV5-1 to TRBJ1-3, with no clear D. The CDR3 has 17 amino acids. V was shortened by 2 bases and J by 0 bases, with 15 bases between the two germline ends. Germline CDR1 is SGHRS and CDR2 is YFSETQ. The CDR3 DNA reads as TGCGCCAGCAGCTTAAGTGGAGAGGGCAACTCTGGAAACACCATATATTTT. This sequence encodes CASSLSGEGNSGNTIYF. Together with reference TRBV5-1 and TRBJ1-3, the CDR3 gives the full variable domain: KAGVTQTPRYLIKTRGQQVTLSCSPISGHRSVSWYQQTPGQGLQFLFEYFSETQRNKGNFPGRFSGRQFSNSRSEMNVSTLELGDSALYLCASSLSGEGNSGNTIYFGEGSWLTVV.

The CDR3 is CASSVTSVSYNEQFF. In DNA, the CDR3 is TGTGCCAGCAGCGTTACTAGCGTCTCCTACAATGAGCAGTTCTTC. The gene calls are TRBV6-4 and TRBJ2-1, with TRBD2 matching 7 bases. The CDR3 totals 15 residues. Trimming at V came to 6 bases and at J to 0 bases, leaving 5 bases not matched to a gene. Germline V CDR1 and CDR2: MRHNA, SNTAGT.

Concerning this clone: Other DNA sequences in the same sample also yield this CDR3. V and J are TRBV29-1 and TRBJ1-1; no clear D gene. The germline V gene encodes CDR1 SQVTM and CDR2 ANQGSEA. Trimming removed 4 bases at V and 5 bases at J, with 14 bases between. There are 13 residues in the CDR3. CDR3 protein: CSVADNQWTEAFF. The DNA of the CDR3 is TGCAGCGTTGCCGACAACCAATGGACTGAAGCTTTCTTT.

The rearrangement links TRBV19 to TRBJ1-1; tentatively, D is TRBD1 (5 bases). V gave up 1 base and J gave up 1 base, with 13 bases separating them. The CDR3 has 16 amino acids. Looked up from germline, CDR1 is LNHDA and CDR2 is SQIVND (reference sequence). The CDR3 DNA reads TGTGCCAGTAGTATAGGGGGGGTATTGACGAACACTGAAGCTTTCTTT. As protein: CASSIGGVLTNTEAFF.

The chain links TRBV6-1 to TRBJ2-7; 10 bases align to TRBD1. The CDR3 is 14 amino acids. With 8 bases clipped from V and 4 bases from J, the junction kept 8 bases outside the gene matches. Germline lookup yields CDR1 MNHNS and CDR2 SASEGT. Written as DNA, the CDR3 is TGTGCCAGCTGGGGGGGACAGGGGTTATACGAGCAGTACTTC. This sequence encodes CASWGGQGLYEQYF.

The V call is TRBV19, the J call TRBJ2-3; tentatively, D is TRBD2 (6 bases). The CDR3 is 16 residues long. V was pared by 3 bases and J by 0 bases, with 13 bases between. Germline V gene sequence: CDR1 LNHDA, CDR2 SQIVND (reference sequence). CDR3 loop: CASSIGVSGSTDTQYF. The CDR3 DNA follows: TGTGCCAGTAGTATTGGGGTTAGCGGTAGCACAGATACGCAGTATTTT.

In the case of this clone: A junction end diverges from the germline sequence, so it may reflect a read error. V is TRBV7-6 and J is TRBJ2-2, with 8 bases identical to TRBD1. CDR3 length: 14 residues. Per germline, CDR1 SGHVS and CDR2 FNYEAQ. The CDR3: CASSLGTGTGELLF. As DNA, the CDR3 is TGTGCCAGCAGCTTAGGGACAGGGACCGGGGAGCTGCTTTTT. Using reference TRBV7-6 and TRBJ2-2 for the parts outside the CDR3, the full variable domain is GAGVSQSPRYKVTKRGQDVALRCDPISGHVSLYWYRQALGQGPEFLTYFNYEAQQDKSGLPNDRFSAERPEGSISTLTIQRTEQRDSAMYRCASSLGTGTGELLFGEGSRLTVL.

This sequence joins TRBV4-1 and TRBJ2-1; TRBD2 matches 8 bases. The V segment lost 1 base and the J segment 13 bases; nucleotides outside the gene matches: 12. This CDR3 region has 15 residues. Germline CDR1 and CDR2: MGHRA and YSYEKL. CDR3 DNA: TGCGCCAGCAGCCAAGGGCCGGGAGGGCCTCCCCCCCAGTTCTTC. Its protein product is CASSQGPGGPPPQFF.

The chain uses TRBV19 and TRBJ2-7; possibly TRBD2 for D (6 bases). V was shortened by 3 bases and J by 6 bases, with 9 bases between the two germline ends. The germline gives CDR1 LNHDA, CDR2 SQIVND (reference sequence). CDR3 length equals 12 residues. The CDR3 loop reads CASSIGGVEQYF. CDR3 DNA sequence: TGTGCCAGTAGTATCGGCGGGGTCGAGCAGTACTTC.

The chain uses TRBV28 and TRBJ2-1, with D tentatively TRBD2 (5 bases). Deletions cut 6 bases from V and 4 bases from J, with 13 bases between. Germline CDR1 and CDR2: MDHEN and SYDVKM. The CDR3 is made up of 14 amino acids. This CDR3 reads CASSTDYKYNEQFF. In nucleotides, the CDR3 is TGTGCCAGCAGCACAGACTATAAGTACAATGAGCAGTTCTTC.

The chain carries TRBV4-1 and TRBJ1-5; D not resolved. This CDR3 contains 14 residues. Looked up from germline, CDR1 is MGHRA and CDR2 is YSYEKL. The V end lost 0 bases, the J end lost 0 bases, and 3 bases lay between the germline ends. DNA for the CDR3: TGCGCCAGCAGCCAAGACCATAGCAATCAGCCCCAGCATTTT. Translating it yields CASSQDHSNQPQHF.

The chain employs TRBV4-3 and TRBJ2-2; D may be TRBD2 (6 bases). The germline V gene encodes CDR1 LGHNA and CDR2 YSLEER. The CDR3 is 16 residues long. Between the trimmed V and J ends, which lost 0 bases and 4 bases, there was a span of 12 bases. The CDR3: CASSQDYGGTTGELFF. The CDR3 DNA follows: TGCGCCAGCAGCCAAGATTACGGCGGGACCACCGGGGAGCTGTTTTTT.

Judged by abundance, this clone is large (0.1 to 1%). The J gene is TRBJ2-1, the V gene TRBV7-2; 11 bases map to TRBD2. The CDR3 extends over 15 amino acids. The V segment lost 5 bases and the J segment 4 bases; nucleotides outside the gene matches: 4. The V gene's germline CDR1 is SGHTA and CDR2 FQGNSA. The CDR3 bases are TGTGCCAGCAGCCCCACTAGCGGGAGTTACAATGAGCAGTTCTTC. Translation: CASSPTSGSYNEQFF.

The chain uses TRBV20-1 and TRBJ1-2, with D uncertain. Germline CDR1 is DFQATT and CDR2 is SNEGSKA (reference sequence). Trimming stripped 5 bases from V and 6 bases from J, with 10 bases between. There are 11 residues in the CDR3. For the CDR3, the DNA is TGCAGTGCTCCCCACCTAGATGGCTACACCTTC. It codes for CSAPHLDGYTF.

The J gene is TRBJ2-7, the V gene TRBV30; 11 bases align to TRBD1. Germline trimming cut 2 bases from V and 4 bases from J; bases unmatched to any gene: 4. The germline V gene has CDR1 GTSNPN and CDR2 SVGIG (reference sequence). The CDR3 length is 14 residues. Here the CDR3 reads CAWSPGTGGYEQYF. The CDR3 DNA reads TGTGCCTGGAGTCCCGGGACAGGGGGTTACGAGCAGTACTTC.

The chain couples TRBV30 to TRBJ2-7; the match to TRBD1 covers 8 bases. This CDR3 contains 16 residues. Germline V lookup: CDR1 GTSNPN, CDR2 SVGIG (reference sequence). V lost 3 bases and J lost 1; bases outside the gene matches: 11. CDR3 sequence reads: CAWSADRGFLSYEQYF. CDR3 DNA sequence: TGTGCCTGGAGCGCAGACAGGGGATTCTTGTCCTACGAGCAGTACTTC.

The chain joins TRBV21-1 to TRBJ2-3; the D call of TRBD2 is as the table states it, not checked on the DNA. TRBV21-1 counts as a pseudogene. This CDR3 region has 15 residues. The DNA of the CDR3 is TGTGCCAGCAGCAATACCACTAGCGGGGGAACAACGGGGTATTTT. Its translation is CASSNTTSGGTTGYF.

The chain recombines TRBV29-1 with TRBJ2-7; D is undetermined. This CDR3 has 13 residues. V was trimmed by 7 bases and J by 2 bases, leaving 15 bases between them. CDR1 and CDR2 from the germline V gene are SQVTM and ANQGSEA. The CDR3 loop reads CSARWADAYEQYF. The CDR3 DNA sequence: TGCAGCGCCCGGTGGGCAGATGCCTACGAGCAGTACTTC.

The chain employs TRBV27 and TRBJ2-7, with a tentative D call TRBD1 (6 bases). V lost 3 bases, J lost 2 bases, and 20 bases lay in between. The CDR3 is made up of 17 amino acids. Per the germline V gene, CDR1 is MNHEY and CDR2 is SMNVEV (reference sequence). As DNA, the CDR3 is TGTGCCAGCAGTTTGTATTCCGGGACAAAGCCCCCCTACGAGCAGTACTTC. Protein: CASSLYSGTKPPYEQYF.

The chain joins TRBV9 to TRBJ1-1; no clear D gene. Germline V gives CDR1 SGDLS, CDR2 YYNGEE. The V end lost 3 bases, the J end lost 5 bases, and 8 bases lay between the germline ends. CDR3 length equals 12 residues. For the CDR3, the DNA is TGTGCCAGCAGCGCCGGGAATACTGAAGCTTTCTTT. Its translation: CASSAGNTEAFF. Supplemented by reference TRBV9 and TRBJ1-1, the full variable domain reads DSGVTQTPKHLITATGQRVTLRCSPRSGDLSVYWYQQSLDQGLQFLIQYYNGEERAKGNILERFSAQQFPDLHSELNLSSLELGDSALYFCASSAGNTEAFFGQGTRLTVV.

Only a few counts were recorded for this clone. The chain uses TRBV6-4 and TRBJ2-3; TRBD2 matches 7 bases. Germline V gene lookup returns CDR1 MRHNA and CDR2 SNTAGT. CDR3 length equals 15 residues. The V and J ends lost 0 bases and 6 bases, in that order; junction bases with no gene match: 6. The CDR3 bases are TGTGCCAGCAGTGACTCTGAACGGGAGGTTGATACGCAGTATTTT. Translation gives CASSDSEREVDTQYF.

The CDR3 region has the DNA TGCAGCGTCGAGAGACAGGGGACGACTTTCTTT. Its protein product is CSVERQGTTFF. The J gene is TRBJ1-1, the V gene TRBV29-1; 8 bases align to TRBD1. The CDR3 runs to 11 residues. CDR1 and CDR2 from the germline V gene are SQVTM and ANQGSEA. The V segment lost 6 bases and the J segment 12 bases; nucleotides outside the gene matches: 9. The full variable domain, completed using reference TRBV29-1 and TRBJ1-1, is SAVISQKPSRDICQRGTSLTIQCQVDSQVTMMFWYRQQPGQSLTLIATANQGSEATYESGFVIDKFPISRPNLTFSTLTVSNMSPEDSSIYLCSVERQGTTFFGQGTRLTVV.

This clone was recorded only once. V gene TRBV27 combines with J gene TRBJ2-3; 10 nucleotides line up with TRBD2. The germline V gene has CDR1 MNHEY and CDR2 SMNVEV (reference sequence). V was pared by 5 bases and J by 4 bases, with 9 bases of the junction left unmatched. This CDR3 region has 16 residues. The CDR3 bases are TGTGCCAGCAGTACCTTAGCGGGAGGTCAGGCAGATACGCAGTATTTT. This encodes CASSTLAGGQADTQYF.

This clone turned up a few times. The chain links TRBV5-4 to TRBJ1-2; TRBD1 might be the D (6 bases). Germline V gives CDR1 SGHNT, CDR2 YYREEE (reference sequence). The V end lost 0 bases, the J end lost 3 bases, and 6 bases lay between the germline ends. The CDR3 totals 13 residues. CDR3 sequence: CASSLDRDYGYTF. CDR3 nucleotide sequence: TGTGCCAGCAGCTTGGACAGGGACTATGGCTACACCTTC.

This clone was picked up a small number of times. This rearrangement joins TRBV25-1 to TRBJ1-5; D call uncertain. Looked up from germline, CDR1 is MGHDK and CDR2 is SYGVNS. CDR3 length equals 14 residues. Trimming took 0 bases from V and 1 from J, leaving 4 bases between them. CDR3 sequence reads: CASSEYGSNQPQHF. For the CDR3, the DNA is TGTGCCAGCAGTGAATACGGGAGCAATCAGCCCCAGCATTTT. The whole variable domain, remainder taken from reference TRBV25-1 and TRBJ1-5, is EADIYQTPRYLVIGTGKKITLECSQTMGHDKMYWYQQDPGMELHLIHYSYGVNSTEKGDLSSESTVSRIRTEHFPLTLESARPSHTSQYLCASSEYGSNQPQHFGDGTRLSIL.

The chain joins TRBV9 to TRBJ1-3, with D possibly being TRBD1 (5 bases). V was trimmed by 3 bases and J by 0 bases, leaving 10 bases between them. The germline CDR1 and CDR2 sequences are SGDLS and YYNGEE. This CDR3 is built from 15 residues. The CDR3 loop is CASSGGTYSGNTIYF. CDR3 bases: TGTGCCAGCAGCGGAGGGACTTACTCTGGAAACACCATATATTTT.